The rows below give T cell receptor beta chains drawn from one sample of a study of T cell repertoires in cytomegalovirus infection. Their antigen targets remain unknown. MiXCR, applied by TCRdb to the reads, yields one record per CDR3 protein. The sample has roughly 730,000 distinct CDR3 sequences; roughly 36% are singletons. Sequencing used cultured PBMCs, obtained from culture after CMV antigen stimulation. The receptor source for this set is a human donor in good health (CMV status not recorded). Some clones in this sample may be carry-over from other donors' samples. CDR3s include the opening cysteine and the closing phenylalanine or tryptophan. D genes are given only for firm matches. Size tells how often a clone was seen (once, few, many) or the class of an expanded clone, and some rows leave it out.

v_gene,abundance,d_gene,j_gene,CDR3aa,CDR3nt
TRBV7-2,many,.,TRBJ2-7,CASSLVGRDYEQYF,TGTGCCAGCAGCTTAGTCGGCAGGGACTACGAGCAGTACTTC
TRBV7-8,.,.,TRBJ1-5,CASTLQGRQPQHF,TGTGCCAGCACCCTTCAGGGGCGGCAGCCCCAGCATTTT
TRBV2,.,.,TRBJ1-1,CASKRVNTEAFF,TGTGCCAGCAAGAGAGTGAACACTGAAGCTTTCTTT
TRBV28,few,TRBD2,TRBJ2-5,CASSPPGTNQETQYF,TGTGCCAGCAGTCCCCCCGGGACTAACCAAGAGACCCAGTACTTC
TRBV6-1,few,.,TRBJ2-5,CASRPRAQETQYF,TGTGCCAGCCGGCCGCGGGCTCAAGAGACCCAGTACTTC
TRBV28,.,.,TRBJ2-1,CASVRQEASFF,TGTGCCAGCGTCCGACAGGAGGCGTCGTTCTTC
TRBV12-3/TRBV12-4,few,.,TRBJ1-1,CASSPRHVTEAFF,TGTGCCAGCAGTCCGAGACACGTAACTGAAGCTTTCTTT
TRBV5-4,.,TRBD1,TRBJ1-1,CASSREGTGNTEAFF,TGTGCCAGCAGCCGTGAAGGGACAGGCAACACTGAAGCTTTCTTT
TRBV7-2,many,TRBD1,TRBJ2-3,CASSPSTGQDTQYF,TGTGCCAGCAGCCCATCGACAGGGCAAGATACGCAGTATTTT
TRBV18,.,.,TRBJ1-6,CASSPSEFSPLHF,TGTGCCAGCTCACCATCGGAGTTTTCACCCCTCCACTTT
TRBV18,few,TRBD2,TRBJ2-3,CASSPTSGGSDTQYF,TGTGCCAGCTCACCGACGAGCGGGGGTTCAGATACGCAGTATTTT
TRBV6-1,few,TRBD1,TRBJ1-1,CASSERYRGTEAFF,TGTGCCAGCAGTGAAAGGTACAGGGGGACTGAAGCTTTCTTT
TRBV20-1,.,.,TRBJ2-5,CSAPTVQETQYF,TGCAGTGCTCCTACCGTGCAAGAGACCCAGTACTTC
TRBV10-3,.,.,TRBJ2-1,CAISESPGNEQFF,TGTGCCATCAGTGAGTCGCCAGGAAATGAGCAGTTCTTC
TRBV7-4,.,.,TRBJ2-5,CASRPGRGQETQYF,TGTGCCAGCAGACCAGGGCGCGGCCAAGAGACCCAGTACTTC
TRBV25-1,.,.,TRBJ1-6,CASSATGLSSYNSPLHF,TGTGCCAGCAGTGCCACAGGATTGAGCTCCTATAATTCACCCCTCCACTTT
TRBV6-1,many,.,TRBJ1-5,CASRLRPGLNQPQHF,TGTGCCAGCAGACTCAGGCCAGGGCTAAATCAGCCCCAGCATTTT
TRBV2,.,.,TRBJ1-1,CASSGYMNTEAFF,TGTGCCAGCAGTGGGTACATGAACACTGAAGCTTTCTTT
TRBV6-6,.,TRBD2,TRBJ2-1,CASSRLAGALTSYNEQFF,TGTGCCAGCTCCCGACTAGCGGGGGCCCTAACCTCCTACAATGAGCAGTTCTTC
TRBV6-1,.,TRBD2,TRBJ2-3,CASRRRLAAADTQYF,TGTGCCAGCAGACGGCGACTAGCTGCCGCGGATACGCAGTATTTT
TRBV7-2,many,TRBD2,TRBJ2-7,CASSLGSTSGGYYEQYF,TGTGCCAGCAGCTTAGGGTCGACTAGCGGGGGGTACTACGAGCAGTACTTC
TRBV6-5,few,.,TRBJ2-5,CASSYSSGETQYF,TGTGCCAGCAGTTACTCGAGCGGGGAGACCCAGTACTTC
TRBV27,.,TRBD2,TRBJ2-7,CASSFQEPGLREYEQYF,TGTGCCAGCAGTTTTCAGGAACCGGGACTACGAGAATACGAGCAGTACTTC
TRBV6-1,.,.,TRBJ1-1,CVSSDVLGRF,TGTGTCAGCAGTGACGTTCTGGGGAGGTTT
TRBV7-2,.,TRBD2,TRBJ2-1,CASSLVAGDYNEQFF,TGTGCCAGCAGCTTAGTAGCGGGGGATTACAATGAGCAGTTCTTC
TRBV12-3/TRBV12-4,few,TRBD2,TRBJ2-1,CASTYASGRAREQFF,TGTGCCAGCACCTACGCTAGCGGGAGGGCCCGGGAGCAGTTCTTC
TRBV6-2/TRBV6-3,few,.,TRBJ2-1,CASSYSRPPRGNEQFF,TGTGCCAGCAGTTACTCGAGGCCGCCAAGGGGGAATGAGCAGTTCTTC
TRBV7-2,many,TRBD2,TRBJ2-3,CASSFREVLDTQYF,TGTGCCAGCAGCTTTCGGGAGGTTCTAGATACGCAGTATTTT
TRBV5-4,.,.,TRBJ2-3,CASSSKGVQYF,TGTGCCAGCAGCTCAAAAGGGGTGCAGTATTTT
TRBV4-1,few,TRBD2,TRBJ2-7,CASSQGLASEQYF,TGCGCCAGCAGCCAAGGACTAGCGAGCGAGCAGTACTTC
TRBV2,.,TRBD1,TRBJ1-1,CASSKSGQGTEAFF,TGTGCCAGCAGTAAATCCGGACAGGGCACTGAAGCTTTCTTT
TRBV29-1,few,TRBD1,TRBJ2-7,CSVEDETGYYEQYF,TGCAGCGTTGAAGATGAGACAGGGTACTACGAGCAGTACTTC
TRBV2,.,TRBD2,TRBJ2-3,CASTTSGSADTQYF,TGTGCCAGCACTACTAGCGGGAGCGCAGATACGCAGTATTTT
TRBV29-1,few,.,TRBJ2-5,CSVSAVQETQYF,TGCAGCGTTTCCGCAGTCCAAGAGACCCAGTACTTC
TRBV6-5,.,TRBD2,TRBJ2-1,CASRQRTGTSRLNEQFF,TGTGCCAGCAGGCAACGCACCGGGACTAGTAGGTTGAATGAGCAGTTCTTC
TRBV4-1,.,TRBD2,TRBJ2-5,CASSPHSGGVQETQYF,TGCGCCAGCAGCCCCCACTCGGGGGGGGTTCAAGAGACCCAGTACTTC
TRBV20-1,.,.,TRBJ2-7,CSARKLLTEQYF,TGCAGTGCTAGAAAATTATTGACCGAGCAGTACTTC
TRBV7-2,.,.,TRBJ1-1,CASSLRQANTEAYF,TGTGCCAGCAGCCTTAGACAGGCGAACACTGAAGCTTACTTT
TRBV3-1,few,.,TRBJ2-7,CASSQAATADYEQYF,TGTGCCAGCAGCCAAGCCGCCACCGCAGACTACGAGCAGTACTTC
TRBV4-3,once,.,TRBJ1-1,CASSPWAGVWGDTEAFF,TGCGCCAGCAGCCCCTGGGCCGGGGTTTGGGGGGACACTGAAGCTTTCTTT